This T cell receptor (beta chain) was obtained from a study of control samples from healthy donors and cancer patients. Trimming shortened V by 2 bases and J by 7 bases, and 12 bases separated the two germline ends. This CDR3 has 15 amino acids. Germline CDR1 SGHTA, CDR2 FQGTGA. Assay: immunoSEQ multiplex PCR; the TCRdb copy retains only in-frame clones and omits some. The repertoire holds roughly 370,000 clones, with around nine tenths as singletons. The rearrangement joins TRBV7-3 to TRBJ1-6; D perhaps matches TRBD1 (6 bases). Specimen: PBMCs. The source is a man in his forties with head and neck cancer. In DNA form, the CDR3 reads TGTGCCAGCAGCTTATGGACAGTACAAAATTCACCCCTCCACTTT. Amino acid sequence: CASSLWTVQNSPLHF.